This T cell receptor (beta chain) derives from a study of blood T cell repertoires in COVID-19. The CDR3 runs to 14 residues. The germline V gene encodes CDR1 SGHRS and CDR2 YFSETQ. Trimming left V 2 bases short and J 4 bases short, with 12 bases between. TCRdb keeps only in-frame clones here, not all; method: immunoSEQ multiplex PCR. Among approximately 190,000 clones listed, 80% to 85% were seen once. The sample was peripheral blood. The clonotype comes from a human donor in a cohort sampled during active COVID-19. The chain joins TRBV5-1 to TRBJ1-2, with unresolved D. Written as DNA, the CDR3 is TGCGCCAGCAGCTTCCTTGACGGAGCCTATGGCTACACCTTC. It translates to CASSFLDGAYGYTF. Full variable domain (outside the CDR3, taken from reference TRBV5-1 and TRBJ1-2): KAGVTQTPRYLIKTRGQQVTLSCSPISGHRSVSWYQQTPGQGLQFLFEYFSETQRNKGNFPGRFSGRQFSNSRSEMNVSTLELGDSALYLCASSFLDGAYGYTFGSGTRLTVV.